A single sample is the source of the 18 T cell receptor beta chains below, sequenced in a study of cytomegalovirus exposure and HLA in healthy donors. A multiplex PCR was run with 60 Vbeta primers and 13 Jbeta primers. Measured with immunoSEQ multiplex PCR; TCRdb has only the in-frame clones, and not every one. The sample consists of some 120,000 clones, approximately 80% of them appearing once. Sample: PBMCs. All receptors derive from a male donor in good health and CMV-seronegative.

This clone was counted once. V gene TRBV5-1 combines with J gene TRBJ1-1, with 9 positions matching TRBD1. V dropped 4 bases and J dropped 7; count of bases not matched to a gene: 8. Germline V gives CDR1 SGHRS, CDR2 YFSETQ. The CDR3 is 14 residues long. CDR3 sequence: CASSEQGANDEAFF. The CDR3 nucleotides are TGCGCCAGCAGCGAACAGGGGGCGAATGATGAAGCTTTCTTT.

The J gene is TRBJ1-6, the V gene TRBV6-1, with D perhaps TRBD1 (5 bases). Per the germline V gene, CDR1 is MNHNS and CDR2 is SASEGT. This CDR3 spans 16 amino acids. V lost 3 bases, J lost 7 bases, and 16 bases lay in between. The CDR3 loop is CASSDHNRFLNSPLHF. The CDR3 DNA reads TGTGCCAGCAGTGATCACAACAGGTTTTTAAATTCACCCCTCCACTTT.

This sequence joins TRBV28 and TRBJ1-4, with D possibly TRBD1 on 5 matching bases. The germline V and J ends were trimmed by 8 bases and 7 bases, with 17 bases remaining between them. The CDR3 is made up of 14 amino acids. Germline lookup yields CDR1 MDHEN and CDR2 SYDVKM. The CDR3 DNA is TGTGCCAGCGATCACGGGGGGGATAGTGAAAAACTGTTTTTT. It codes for CASDHGGDSEKLFF.

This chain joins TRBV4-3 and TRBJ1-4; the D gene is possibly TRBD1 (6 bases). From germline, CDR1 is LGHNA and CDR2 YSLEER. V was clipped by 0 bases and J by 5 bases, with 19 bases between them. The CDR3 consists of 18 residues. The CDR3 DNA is TGCGCCAGCAGCCAAGATAAACTTGGACAGAAACTAAATGAAAAACTGTTTTTT. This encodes CASSQDKLGQKLNEKLFF.

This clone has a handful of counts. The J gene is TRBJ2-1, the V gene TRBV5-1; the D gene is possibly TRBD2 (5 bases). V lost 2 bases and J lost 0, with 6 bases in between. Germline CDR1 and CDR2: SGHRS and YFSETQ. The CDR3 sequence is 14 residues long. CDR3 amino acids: CASSLAVSYNEQFF. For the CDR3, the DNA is TGCGCCAGCAGCTTAGCGGTCTCCTACAATGAGCAGTTCTTC.

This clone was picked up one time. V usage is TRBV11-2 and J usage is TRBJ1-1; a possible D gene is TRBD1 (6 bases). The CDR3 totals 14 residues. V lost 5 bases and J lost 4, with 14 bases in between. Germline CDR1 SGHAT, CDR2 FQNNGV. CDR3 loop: CASSRWGGATEAFF. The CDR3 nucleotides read TGTGCCAGCAGCCGATGGGGGGGGGCCACTGAAGCTTTCTTT.

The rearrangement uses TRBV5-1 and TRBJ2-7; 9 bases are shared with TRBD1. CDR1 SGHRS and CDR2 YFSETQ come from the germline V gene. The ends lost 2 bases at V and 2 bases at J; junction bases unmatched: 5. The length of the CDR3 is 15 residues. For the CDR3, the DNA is TGCGCCAGCAGCTTCTCCGGGACAGGGACCTACGAGCAGTACTTC. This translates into CASSFSGTGTYEQYF.

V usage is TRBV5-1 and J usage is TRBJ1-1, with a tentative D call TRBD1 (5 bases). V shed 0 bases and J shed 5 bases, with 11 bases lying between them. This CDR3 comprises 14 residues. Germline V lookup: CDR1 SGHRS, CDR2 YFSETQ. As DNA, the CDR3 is TGCGCCAGCAGCTTGGATGGGGGAGGGACTGAAGCTTTCTTT. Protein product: CASSLDGGGTEAFF. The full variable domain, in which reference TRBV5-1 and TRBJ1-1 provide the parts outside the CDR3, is KAGVTQTPRYLIKTRGQQVTLSCSPISGHRSVSWYQQTPGQGLQFLFEYFSETQRNKGNFPGRFSGRQFSNSRSEMNVSTLELGDSALYLCASSLDGGGTEAFFGQGTRLTVV.

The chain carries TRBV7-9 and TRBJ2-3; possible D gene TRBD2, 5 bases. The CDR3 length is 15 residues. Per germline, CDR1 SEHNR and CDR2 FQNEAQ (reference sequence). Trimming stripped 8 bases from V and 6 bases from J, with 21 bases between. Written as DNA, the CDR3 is TGTGCCAGCTCTCTTCGGGGAACGGAAGACGATACGCAGTATTTT. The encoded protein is CASSLRGTEDDTQYF.

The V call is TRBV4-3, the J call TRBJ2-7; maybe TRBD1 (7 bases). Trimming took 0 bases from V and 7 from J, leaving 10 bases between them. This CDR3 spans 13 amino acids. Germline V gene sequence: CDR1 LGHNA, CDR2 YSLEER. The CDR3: CASSQEPGGEQYF. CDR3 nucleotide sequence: TGCGCCAGCAGCCAAGAGCCAGGGGGGGAGCAGTACTTC.

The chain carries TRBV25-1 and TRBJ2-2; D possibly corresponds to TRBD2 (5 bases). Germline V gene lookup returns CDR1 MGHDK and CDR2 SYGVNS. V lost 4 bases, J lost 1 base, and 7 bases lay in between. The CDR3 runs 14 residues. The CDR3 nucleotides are TGTGCCAGCAGTGTGAGCGGGAACACCGGGGAGCTGTTTTTT. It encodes CASSVSGNTGELFF.

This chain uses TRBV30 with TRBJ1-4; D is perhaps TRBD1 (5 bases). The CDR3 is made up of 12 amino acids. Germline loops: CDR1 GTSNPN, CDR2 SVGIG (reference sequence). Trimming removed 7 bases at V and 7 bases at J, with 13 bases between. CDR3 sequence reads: CASQVNSEKLFF. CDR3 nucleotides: TGTGCCTCACAGGTTAATAGTGAAAAACTGTTTTTT.

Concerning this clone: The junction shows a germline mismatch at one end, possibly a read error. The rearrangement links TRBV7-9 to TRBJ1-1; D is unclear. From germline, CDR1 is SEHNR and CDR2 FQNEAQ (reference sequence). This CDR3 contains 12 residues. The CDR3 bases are TGTTCCAGCAGCTTACGCGACACTGAAGCTTTCTTT. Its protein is CSSSLRDTEAFF.

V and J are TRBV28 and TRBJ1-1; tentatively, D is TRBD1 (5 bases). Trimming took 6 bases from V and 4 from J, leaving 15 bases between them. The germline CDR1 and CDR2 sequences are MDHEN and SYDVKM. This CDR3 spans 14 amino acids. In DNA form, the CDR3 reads TGTGCCAGCAGACAAGACAGAGTCCTCACTGAAGCTTTCTTT. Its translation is CASRQDRVLTEAFF.

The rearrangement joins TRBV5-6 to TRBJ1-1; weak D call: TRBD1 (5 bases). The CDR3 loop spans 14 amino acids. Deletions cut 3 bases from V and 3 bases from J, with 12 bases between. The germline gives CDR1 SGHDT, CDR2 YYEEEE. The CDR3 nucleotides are TGTGCCAGCAGCTCCTTAACAGGTCACACTGAAGCTTTCTTT. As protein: CASSSLTGHTEAFF.

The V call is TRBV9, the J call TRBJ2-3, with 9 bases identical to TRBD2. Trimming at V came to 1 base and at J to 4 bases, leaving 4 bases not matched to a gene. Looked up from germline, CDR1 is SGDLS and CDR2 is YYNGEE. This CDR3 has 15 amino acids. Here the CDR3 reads CASSVRAGGPDTQYF. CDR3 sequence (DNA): TGTGCCAGCAGCGTAAGGGCGGGAGGGCCAGATACGCAGTATTTT.

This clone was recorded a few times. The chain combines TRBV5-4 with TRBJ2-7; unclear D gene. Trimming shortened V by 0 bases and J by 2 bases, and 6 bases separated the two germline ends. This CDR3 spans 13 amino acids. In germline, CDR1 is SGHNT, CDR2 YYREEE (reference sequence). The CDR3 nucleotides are TGTGCCAGCAGCTTGGACACCACCTACGAGCAGTACTTC. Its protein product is CASSLDTTYEQYF.

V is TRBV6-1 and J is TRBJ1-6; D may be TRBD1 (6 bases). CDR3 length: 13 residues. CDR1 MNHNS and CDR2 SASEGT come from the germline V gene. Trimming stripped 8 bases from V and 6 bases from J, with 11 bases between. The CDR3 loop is CASGGQFNSPLHF. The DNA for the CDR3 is TGTGCCAGCGGAGGACAGTTTAATTCACCCCTCCACTTT.